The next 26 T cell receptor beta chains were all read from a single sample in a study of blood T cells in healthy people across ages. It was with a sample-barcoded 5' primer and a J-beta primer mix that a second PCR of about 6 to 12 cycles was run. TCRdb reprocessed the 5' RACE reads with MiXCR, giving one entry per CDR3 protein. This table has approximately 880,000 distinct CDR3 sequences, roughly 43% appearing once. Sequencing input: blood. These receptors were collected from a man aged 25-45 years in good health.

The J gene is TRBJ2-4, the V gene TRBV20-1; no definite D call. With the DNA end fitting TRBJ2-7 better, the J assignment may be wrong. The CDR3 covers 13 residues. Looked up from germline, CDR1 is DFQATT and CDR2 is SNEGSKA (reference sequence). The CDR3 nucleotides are TGCAGTGCTAGAGGCCGCCACGATTACGAGCAGTACTTC. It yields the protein CSARGRHDYEQYF.

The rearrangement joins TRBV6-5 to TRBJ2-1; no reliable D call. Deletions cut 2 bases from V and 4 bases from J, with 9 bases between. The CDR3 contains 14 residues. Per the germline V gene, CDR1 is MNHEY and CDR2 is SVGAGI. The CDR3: CASSYDPAYNEQFF. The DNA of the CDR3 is TGTGCCAGCAGTTACGATCCGGCGTACAATGAGCAGTTCTTC.

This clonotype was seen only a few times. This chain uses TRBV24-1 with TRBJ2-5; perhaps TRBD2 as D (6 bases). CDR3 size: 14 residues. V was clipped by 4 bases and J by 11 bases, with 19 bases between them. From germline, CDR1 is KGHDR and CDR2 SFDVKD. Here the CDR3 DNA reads TGTGCCACCAGTGACGCGGGGTTAAGAGGGGAGCAGTACTTC. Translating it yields CATSDAGLRGEQYF.

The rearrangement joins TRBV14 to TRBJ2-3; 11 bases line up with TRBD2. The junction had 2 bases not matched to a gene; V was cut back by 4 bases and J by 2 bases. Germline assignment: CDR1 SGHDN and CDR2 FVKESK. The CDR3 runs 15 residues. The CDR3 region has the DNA TGTGCCAGCAGCCCGGGACTAGCGGCCACAGATACGCAGTATTTT. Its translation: CASSPGLAATDTQYF.

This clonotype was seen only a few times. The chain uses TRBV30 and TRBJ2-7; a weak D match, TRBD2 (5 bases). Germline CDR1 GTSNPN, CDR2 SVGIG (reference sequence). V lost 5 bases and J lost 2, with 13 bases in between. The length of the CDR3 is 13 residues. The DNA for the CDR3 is TGTGCCTGGGAATCGGGAACAGCCTACGAGCAGTACTTC. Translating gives CAWESGTAYEQYF.

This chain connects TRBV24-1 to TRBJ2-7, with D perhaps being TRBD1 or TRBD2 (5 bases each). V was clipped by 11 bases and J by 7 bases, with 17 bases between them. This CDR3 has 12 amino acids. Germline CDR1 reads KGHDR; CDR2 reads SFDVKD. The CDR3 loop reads CASHHGAGEQYF. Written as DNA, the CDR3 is TGTGCCAGCCACCACGGGGCAGGGGAGCAGTACTTC.

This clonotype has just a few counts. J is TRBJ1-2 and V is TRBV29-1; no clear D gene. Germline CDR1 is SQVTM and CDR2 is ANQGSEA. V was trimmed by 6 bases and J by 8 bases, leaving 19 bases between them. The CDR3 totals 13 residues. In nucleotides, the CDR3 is TGCAGCGTAAACAGATACAAGGCGTTGGGCTACACCTTC. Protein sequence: CSVNRYKALGYTF.

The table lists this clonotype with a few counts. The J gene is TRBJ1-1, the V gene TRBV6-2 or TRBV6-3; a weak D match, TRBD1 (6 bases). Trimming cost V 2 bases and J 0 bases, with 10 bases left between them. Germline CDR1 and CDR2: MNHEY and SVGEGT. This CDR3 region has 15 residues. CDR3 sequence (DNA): TGTGCCAGCAGTTACCGGGGGGCAATGAACACTGAAGCTTTCTTT. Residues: CASSYRGAMNTEAFF.

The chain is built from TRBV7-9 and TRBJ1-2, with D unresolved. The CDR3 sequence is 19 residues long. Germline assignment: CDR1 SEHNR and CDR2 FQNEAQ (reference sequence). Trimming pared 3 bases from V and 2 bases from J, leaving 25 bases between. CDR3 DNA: TGTGCCAGCAGCTTTATCGATAGATTGCAGACAAGTACAAACTATGGCTACACCTTC. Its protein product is CASSFIDRLQTSTNYGYTF.

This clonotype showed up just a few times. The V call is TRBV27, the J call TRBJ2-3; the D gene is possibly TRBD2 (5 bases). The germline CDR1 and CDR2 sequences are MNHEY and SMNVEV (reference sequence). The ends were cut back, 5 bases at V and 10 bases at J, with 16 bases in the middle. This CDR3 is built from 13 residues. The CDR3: CASSPGGPPSQYF. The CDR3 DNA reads TGTGCCAGCAGTCCAGGCGGGCCTCCATCGCAGTATTTT.

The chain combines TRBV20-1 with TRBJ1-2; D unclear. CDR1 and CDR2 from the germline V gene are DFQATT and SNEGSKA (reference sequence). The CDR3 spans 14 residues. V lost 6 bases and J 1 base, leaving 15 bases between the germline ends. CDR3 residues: CSAEGTAINYGYTF. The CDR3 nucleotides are TGCAGTGCCGAGGGTACAGCGATTAACTATGGCTACACCTTC.

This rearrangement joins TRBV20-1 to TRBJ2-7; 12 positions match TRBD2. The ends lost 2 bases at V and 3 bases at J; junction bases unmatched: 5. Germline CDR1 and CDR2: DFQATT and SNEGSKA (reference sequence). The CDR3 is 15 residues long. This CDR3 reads CSARTTSGGFYEQYF. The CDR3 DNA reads TGCAGTGCTAGAACTACTAGCGGGGGGTTCTACGAGCAGTACTTC.

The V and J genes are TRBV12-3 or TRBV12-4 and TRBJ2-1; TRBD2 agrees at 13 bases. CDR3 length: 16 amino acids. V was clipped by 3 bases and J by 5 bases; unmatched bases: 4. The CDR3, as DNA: TGTGCCAGCAGTTTCACCGGGACTAGCGGGGACAATGAGCAGTTCTTC. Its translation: CASSFTGTSGDNEQFF.

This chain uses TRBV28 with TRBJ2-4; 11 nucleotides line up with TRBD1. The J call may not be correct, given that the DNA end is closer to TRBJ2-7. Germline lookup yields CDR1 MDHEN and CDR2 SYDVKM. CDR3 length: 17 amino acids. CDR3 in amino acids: CASSRGQGATISYEQYF. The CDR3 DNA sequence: TGTGCCAGCAGTCGTGGACAGGGGGCTACTATCTCCTACGAGCAGTACTTC.

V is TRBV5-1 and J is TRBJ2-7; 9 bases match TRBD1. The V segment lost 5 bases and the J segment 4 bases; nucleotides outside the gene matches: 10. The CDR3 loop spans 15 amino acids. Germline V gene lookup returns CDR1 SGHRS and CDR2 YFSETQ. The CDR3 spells CASRAGTGGWYEQYF. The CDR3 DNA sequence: TGCGCCAGCAGGGCCGGTACAGGGGGCTGGTACGAGCAGTACTTC.

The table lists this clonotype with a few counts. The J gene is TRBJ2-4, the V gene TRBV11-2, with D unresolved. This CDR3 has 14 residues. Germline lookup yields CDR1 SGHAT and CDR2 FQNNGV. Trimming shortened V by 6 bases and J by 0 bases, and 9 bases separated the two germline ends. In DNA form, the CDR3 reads TGTGCCAGCAGTCTGCCCGGAGCCAAAAACATTCAGTACTTC. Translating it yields CASSLPGAKNIQYF.

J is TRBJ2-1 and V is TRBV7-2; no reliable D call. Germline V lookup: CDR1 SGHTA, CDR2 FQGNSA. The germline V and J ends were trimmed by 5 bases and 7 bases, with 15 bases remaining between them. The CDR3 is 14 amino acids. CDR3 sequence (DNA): TGTGCCAGCAGCCCATCCCCCGCGAATAATGAGCAGTTCTTC. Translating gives CASSPSPANNEQFF.

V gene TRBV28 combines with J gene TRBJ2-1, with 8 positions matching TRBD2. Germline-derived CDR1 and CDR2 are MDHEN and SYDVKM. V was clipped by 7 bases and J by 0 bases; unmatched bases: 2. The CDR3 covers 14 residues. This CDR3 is CASNSGDSYNEQFF. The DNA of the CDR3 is TGTGCCAGCAATAGCGGGGACTCCTACAATGAGCAGTTCTTC.

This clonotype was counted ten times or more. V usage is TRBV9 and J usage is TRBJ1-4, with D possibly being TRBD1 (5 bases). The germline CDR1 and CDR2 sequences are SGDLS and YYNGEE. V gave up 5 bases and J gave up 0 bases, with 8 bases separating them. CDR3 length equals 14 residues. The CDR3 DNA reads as TGTGCCAGCAGTTGGGGGACAACTAATGAAAAACTGTTTTTT. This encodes CASSWGTTNEKLFF.

The chain's CDR3 is CSARDQLTLNTEAFF. The CDR3 nucleotides are TGCAGTGCTAGAGATCAACTGACCCTGAACACTGAAGCTTTCTTT. This rearrangement joins TRBV20-1 to TRBJ1-1; D is ambiguous. The germline gives CDR1 DFQATT, CDR2 SNEGSKA (reference sequence). This CDR3 is built from 15 residues. V gave up 0 bases and J gave up 0 bases, with 11 bases separating them.

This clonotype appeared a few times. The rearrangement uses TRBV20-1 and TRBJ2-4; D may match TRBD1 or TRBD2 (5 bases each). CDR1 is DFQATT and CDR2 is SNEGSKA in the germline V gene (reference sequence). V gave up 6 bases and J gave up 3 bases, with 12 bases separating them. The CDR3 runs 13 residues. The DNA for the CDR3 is TGCAGTGCCCCCGGGGCAAGCAAAAACATTCAGTACTTC. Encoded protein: CSAPGASKNIQYF.

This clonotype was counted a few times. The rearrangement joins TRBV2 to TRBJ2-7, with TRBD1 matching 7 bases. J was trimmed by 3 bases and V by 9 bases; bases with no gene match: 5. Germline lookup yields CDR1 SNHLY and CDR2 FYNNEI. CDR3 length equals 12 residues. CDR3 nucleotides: TGTGCCAGGGGGGACAGCAACTACGAGCAGTACTTC. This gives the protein CARGDSNYEQYF.

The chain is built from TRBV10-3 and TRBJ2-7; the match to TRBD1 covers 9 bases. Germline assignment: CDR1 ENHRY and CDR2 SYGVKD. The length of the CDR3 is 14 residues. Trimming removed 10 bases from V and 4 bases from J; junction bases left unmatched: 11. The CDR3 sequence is CATWDRDGKYEQYF. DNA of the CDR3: TGTGCCACCTGGGACAGGGACGGGAAGTACGAGCAGTACTTC.

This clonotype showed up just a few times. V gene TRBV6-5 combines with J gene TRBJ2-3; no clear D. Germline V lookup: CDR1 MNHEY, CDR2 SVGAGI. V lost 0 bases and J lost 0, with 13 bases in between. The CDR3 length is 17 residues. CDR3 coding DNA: TGTGCCAGCAGTTACTCCAAGACACGCTCCAGCACAGATACGCAGTATTTT. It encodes CASSYSKTRSSTDTQYF.

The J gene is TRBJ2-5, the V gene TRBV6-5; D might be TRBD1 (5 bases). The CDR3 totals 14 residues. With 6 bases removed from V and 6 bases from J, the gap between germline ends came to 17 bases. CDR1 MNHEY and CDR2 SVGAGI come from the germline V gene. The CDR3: CASSLPRQSQTQYF. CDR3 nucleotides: TGTGCCAGCAGCCTACCCAGACAGTCACAGACCCAGTACTTC.

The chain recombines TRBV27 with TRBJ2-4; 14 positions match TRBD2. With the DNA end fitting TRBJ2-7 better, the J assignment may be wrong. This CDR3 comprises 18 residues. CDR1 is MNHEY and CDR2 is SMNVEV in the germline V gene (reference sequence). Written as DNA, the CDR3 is TGTGCCAGCAGTTCCCCCGGACTAGCGGGGGGCTTACCCTACGAGCAGTACTTC. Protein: CASSSPGLAGGLPYEQYF.